This TCR beta chain derives from a study of cytomegalovirus exposure and HLA in healthy donors. Overall study results and limits: Later analysis demonstrated an association between a missense DCLRE1C variant and TCR beta V- and J-gene trimming. Cytomegalovirus-associated TCR beta chains were listed, numbering approximately 150.

PCR used 60 Vbeta primers and 13 Jbeta primers. Method: immunoSEQ multiplex PCR; TCRdb's copy keeps in-frame clones and lacks some. The repertoire holds about 190,000 clones, with around 78% as singletons. Regarding this clone: Its antigen is unknown.

Trimming took 0 bases from V and 10 from J; bases not matched to a gene: 9. Germline loops: CDR1 ENHRY, CDR2 SYGVKD. This CDR3 has 16 residues. Everyone who donated was a healthy bone marrow donor. Sequencing was performed on PBMCs. This TCR was sampled from a woman in her 30s in good health and CMV-seropositive. The chain links TRBV10-3 to TRBJ1-6; 7 bases match TRBD1. CDR3 nucleotide sequence: TGTGCCATCAGTGAGTCTCAAAGGGGGCTAGGATCACCCCTCCACTTT. Its translation is CAISESQRGLGSPLHF.